This T cell receptor (beta chain) was captured in a study of OX40 agonist ivuxolimab in advanced cancers. Looking at the study overall: Ivuxolimab was an agonistic, fully human IgG2 monoclonal antibody directed against OX40 (CD134), a costimulatory receptor. Three dose-escalation patients achieved partial responses, one with hepatocellular carcinoma and two with cutaneous melanoma. Peripheral TCRbeta sequencing aimed to test whether ivuxolimab altered TCR sequence diversity and caused clonal T-cell expansion. A male proportion of 82.7% and a mean age of 60 years, ranging from roughly 23 to 79, were recorded for the dose-escalation cohort. Prior anti-PD-1, anti-PD-L1 or anti-CTLA-4 therapy was permitted, and checkpoint inhibitors had been received by roughly two fifths of dose-escalation patients. Of the 50 to 55 patients in dose escalation, some 20 had hepatocellular carcinoma, around 15 had melanoma, 9 had renal cell carcinoma and 9 had head and neck cancer. Intravenous ivuxolimab was administered to patients every 2 weeks at six dose levels: 0.01, 0.1, 0.3, 1.5, 3 and 10 mg/kg. The paper describes the monotherapy dose-escalation part (N of about 47 patients) of the phase I trial of ivuxolimab. Results the study describes overall, beyond this receptor: At doses from 0.1 to 3.0 mg/kg, clonal expansion was seen in both CD4+ and CD8+ blood T cells between baseline and week 6. Partial responders in the 0.1-3.0 mg/kg groups had among the lowest normalized peripheral clonal expansion, especially among CD8+ T cells. The antigen specificity of the clonally expanded peripheral T cells was not determined. After ivuxolimab, expanded clones were on average more numerous among CD8+ T cells than among CD4+ T cells. Low levels of normalized T-cell clonal expansion were also shown by some nonresponding patients.

The trial excluded patients who had a history of autoimmune disease or who were on systemic immunosuppression. In every dose cohort, peripheral blood was drawn for TCR sequencing at baseline, cycle 4 day 1, and cycle 7 day 1. The samples were drawn from a first-in-human, open-label, multicenter phase I dose-escalation trial of ivuxolimab. The trial enrolled adults with locally advanced or metastatic head and neck squamous cell, hepatocellular, melanoma or renal cell carcinoma. Before TCR sequencing, CD4+ T cells and CD8+ T cells were sorted from peripheral blood as separate populations. Germline trimming amounts to 2 bases on V and 3 bases on J, with 12 as the count of junction bases outside the gene matches. From its cysteine to its phenylalanine, the CDR3 spans 17 amino acids. Only the CDR3 region is kept as DNA, spanning 51 bases read in frame from base 1. From a lookup of the germline V gene, CDR1 and CDR2 are KGHSH and LQKENI.

As regards this clone: Its binding antigen is unknown. Base qualities are not at hand, and no much larger clone is one base apart.

To sequence the TCRbeta CDR3 region, genomic DNA was isolated from the sorted cells. TCRbeta CDR3 regions were sequenced using the immunoSEQ Assay. Sourced from immuneACCESS, this table was stored by TCRdb with only in-frame sequences that have V and J called. A share of the clones is absent; for the studies checked, an unresolved V gene accounts for under half, and the remainder has no known explanation. This sample gives around 30,000 clones in total; roughly 81% of them show up just once. Around 20% of the sample lies in the top ten. This material consisted of CD4+ or CD8+ T cells sorted from blood, taken in a trial of the OX40 agonist ivuxolimab. The chain joins TRBV18 to TRBJ1-1; TRBD1 aligns with 7 central bases. The clonotype comes from an adult with an advanced solid tumor such as melanoma, head and neck, liver or kidney cancer. The nucleotide sequence is given as TGTGCCAGCTCACCAATTAGGGGGCAAGAAAGGGACACTGAAGCTTTCTTT. This codes for CASSPIRGQERDTEAFF.